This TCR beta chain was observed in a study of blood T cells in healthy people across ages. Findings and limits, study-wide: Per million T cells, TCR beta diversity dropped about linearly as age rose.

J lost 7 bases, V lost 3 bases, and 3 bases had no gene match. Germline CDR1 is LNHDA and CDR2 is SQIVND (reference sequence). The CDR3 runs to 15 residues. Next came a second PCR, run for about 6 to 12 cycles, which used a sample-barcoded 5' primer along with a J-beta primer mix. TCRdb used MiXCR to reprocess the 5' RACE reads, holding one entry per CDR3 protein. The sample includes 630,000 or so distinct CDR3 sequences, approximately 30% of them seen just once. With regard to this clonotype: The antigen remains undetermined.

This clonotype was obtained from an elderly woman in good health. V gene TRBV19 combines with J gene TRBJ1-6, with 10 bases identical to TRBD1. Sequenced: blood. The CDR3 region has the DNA TGTGCCAGTAGTATCGGACAGGGGGTCAATTCACCCCTCCACTTT. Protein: CASSIGQGVNSPLHF.